A selection of T cell receptor beta chains follows, all from one sample in a study of shared clonotypes between healthy human individuals. Profiling relied on immunoSEQ multiplex PCR, and the TCRdb table lists in-frame clones only, not all of them. The data hold about 480,000 clones, with around 79% observed a single time. The specimen was PBMCs. Receptors were obtained from a woman aged 40 to 50 in good health. Some clones in this sample may be carry-over from other donors' samples. CDR3s include the opening cysteine and the closing phenylalanine or tryptophan. A D gene is named only where the DNA matches it firmly. The size of a clone is reported for some rows only, either as once, few or many, or as a class for expanded clones.

J,D,size,V,CDR3,DNA
TRBJ2-5,-,-,TRBV18,CASSPGLGETQYF,TGTGCCAGCTCACCAGGACTGGGAGAGACCCAGTACTTC
TRBJ2-2,-,-,TRBV30,CAWSWGSGELFF,TGTGCCTGGAGCTGGGGATCCGGGGAGCTGTTTTTT
TRBJ2-7,TRBD2,-,TRBV5-1,CASSPGLAGREQYF,TGCGCCAGCAGCCCGGGACTAGCGGGACGCGAGCAGTACTTC
TRBJ2-3,TRBD1,-,TRBV11-3,CASSLGGTGSTQYF,TGTGCCAGCAGCTTAGGGGGGACAGGTTCTACGCAGTATTTT
TRBJ2-5,-,-,TRBV1,CTSSQFSAGLYETQYF,TGCACCAGCAGCCAATTCTCAGCGGGGCTTTATGAGACCCAGTACTTC
TRBJ2-1,TRBD2,-,TRBV7-9,CASSPMARGSYNEQFF,TGTGCCAGCAGCCCGATGGCGCGGGGGAGCTACAATGAGCAGTTCTTC
TRBJ2-1,TRBD2,-,TRBV6-5,CASSYSGTSRLEQFF,TGTGCCAGCAGTTACTCAGGGACTAGCAGGCTGGAGCAGTTCTTC
TRBJ2-1,TRBD1,-,TRBV27,CATTRTGTGTYNEQFF,TGTGCCACCACAAGAACCGGGACAGGGACATACAATGAGCAGTTCTTC
TRBJ2-1,-,-,TRBV11-3,CASSEGDNEQFF,TGTGCCAGCAGCGAGGGGGACAATGAGCAGTTCTTC
TRBJ1-1,-,many,TRBV29-1,CSAYRGNTEAFF,TGCAGCGCCTACCGTGGGAACACTGAAGCTTTCTTT
TRBJ1-2,TRBD1,-,TRBV30,CASGQGESYTF,TGTGCCTCCGGACAGGGAGAAAGCTACACCTTC
TRBJ1-3,TRBD1,-,TRBV10-3,CAISDPVTGKGGNTIYF,TGTGCCATCAGTGATCCTGTGACAGGGAAGGGGGGAAACACCATATATTTT
TRBJ2-3,TRBD2,-,TRBV2,CASLAGSTDTQYF,TGTGCCTCTTTAGCGGGAAGCACAGATACGCAGTATTTT
TRBJ2-7,TRBD2,many,TRBV5-4,CASSLGGVGGNPYEQYF,TGTGCCAGCAGCTTGGGTGGCGTCGGGGGGAACCCCTACGAGCAGTACTTC
TRBJ2-1,TRBD2,-,TRBV5-5,CASSWEGASNEQFF,TGTGCCAGCAGCTGGGAGGGAGCGAGCAATGAGCAGTTCTTC
TRBJ2-1,TRBD1,-,TRBV4-1,CASSQPQRDRSSLRVF,TGCGCCAGCAGCCAACCCCAAAGGGACAGAAGTTCCCTCAGGGTCTTC
TRBJ2-5,-,-,TRBV6-1,CASSVLRETQYF,TGTGCCAGCAGTGTTCTCCGAGAGACCCAGTACTTC
TRBJ2-3,-,few,TRBV18,CASSPRRGDTQYF,TGTGCCAGCTCACCACGCAGGGGAGATACGCAGTATTTT
TRBJ2-3,-,-,TRBV7-2,CASSLMASEGDTQYF,TGTGCCAGCAGCTTAATGGCTAGTGAGGGTGATACGCAGTATTTT
TRBJ1-2,-,-,TRBV4-3,CASSQELQGSHYGYTF,TGCGCCAGCAGCCAAGAATTGCAGGGTTCACACTATGGCTACACCTTC
TRBJ2-2,-,-,TRBV7-2,CASSFRGNTGELFF,TGTGCCAGCAGCTTCAGGGGGAACACCGGGGAGCTGTTTTTT
TRBJ1-3,-,once,TRBV5-4,CASSPGTGNTIYF,TGTGCCAGCAGCCCCGGGACTGGAAACACCATATATTTT
TRBJ1-6,-,-,TRBV28,CASSLGVGSPLHF,TGTGCCAGCAGTTTAGGGGTTGGTTCACCCCTCCACTTT
TRBJ1-3,-,-,TRBV25-1,CASSESQISGNTIYF,TGTGCCAGCAGTGAATCCCAGATCTCTGGAAACACCATATATTTT
TRBJ2-6,-,medium-sized,TRBV6-1,CASSQLPGANVLTF,TGTGCCAGCAGTCAGTTACCTGGGGCCAACGTCCTGACTTTC
TRBJ2-1,-,-,TRBV11-2,CASSLDVAGREQFF,TGTGCCAGCAGCTTAGATGTGGCAGGGCGTGAGCAGTTCTTC
TRBJ2-1,TRBD2,-,TRBV7-3,CASSPRLLAGVHEQFF,TGTGCCAGCAGCCCAAGGTTACTAGCGGGAGTTCATGAGCAGTTCTTC
TRBJ2-7,-,many,TRBV4-1,CASSQAAVGGYEQYF,TGCGCCAGCAGCCAAGCGGCCGTAGGCGGCTACGAGCAGTACTTC
TRBJ2-7,-,-,TRBV7-2,CASSLDGGYYEQYF,TGTGCCAGCAGCCTGGATGGGGGGTACTACGAGCAGTACTTC